The present T cell receptor beta chain was sequenced within a study of type 1 regulatory T cells. Regarding the study as a whole: Tr1 cells had a more restricted TCR repertoire than non-Tr1 cells.

Germline CDR1 and CDR2: DFQATT and SNEGSKA (reference sequence). The V and J ends lost 3 bases and 7 bases, in that order; junction bases with no gene match: 10. This CDR3 has 15 amino acids. Each CDR3 protein gets one entry after TCRdb re-called the reads with MiXCR. This sample has approximately 77,000 distinct CDR3 sequences, with less than 25% found just once. With respect to this clonotype: Antigen specificity is unknown.

Specimen: cultured type 1 regulatory T (Tr1) cells, either the whole culture or a sorted fraction (not recorded which). The chain is built from TRBV20-1 and TRBJ1-5; TRBD1 matches 9 bases. The source of this sequence is a human donor in good health. Written as DNA, the CDR3 is TGCAGTGCTAGCCGCGGGACAGGGCGAAAGCAGCCCCAGCATTTT. Its protein product is CSASRGTGRKQPQHF.